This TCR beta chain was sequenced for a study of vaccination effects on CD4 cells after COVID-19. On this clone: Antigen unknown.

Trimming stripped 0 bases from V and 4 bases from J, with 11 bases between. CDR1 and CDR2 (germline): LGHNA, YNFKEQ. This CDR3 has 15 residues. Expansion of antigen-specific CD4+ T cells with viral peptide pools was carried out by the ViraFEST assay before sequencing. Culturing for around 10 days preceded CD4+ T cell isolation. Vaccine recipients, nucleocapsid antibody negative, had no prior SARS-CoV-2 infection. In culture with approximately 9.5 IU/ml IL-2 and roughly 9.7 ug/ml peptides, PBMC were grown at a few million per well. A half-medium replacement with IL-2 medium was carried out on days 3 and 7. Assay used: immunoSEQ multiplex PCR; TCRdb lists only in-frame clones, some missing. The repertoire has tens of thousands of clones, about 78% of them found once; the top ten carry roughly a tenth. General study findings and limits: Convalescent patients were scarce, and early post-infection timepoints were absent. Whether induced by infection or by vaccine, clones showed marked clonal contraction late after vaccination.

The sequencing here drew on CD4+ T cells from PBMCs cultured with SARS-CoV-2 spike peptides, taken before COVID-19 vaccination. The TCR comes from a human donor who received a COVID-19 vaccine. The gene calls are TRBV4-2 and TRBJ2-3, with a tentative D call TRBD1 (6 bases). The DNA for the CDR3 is TGTGCCAGCAGCCAAGAGCTGGGGGCCCCAGATACGCAGTATTTT. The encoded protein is CASSQELGAPDTQYF.